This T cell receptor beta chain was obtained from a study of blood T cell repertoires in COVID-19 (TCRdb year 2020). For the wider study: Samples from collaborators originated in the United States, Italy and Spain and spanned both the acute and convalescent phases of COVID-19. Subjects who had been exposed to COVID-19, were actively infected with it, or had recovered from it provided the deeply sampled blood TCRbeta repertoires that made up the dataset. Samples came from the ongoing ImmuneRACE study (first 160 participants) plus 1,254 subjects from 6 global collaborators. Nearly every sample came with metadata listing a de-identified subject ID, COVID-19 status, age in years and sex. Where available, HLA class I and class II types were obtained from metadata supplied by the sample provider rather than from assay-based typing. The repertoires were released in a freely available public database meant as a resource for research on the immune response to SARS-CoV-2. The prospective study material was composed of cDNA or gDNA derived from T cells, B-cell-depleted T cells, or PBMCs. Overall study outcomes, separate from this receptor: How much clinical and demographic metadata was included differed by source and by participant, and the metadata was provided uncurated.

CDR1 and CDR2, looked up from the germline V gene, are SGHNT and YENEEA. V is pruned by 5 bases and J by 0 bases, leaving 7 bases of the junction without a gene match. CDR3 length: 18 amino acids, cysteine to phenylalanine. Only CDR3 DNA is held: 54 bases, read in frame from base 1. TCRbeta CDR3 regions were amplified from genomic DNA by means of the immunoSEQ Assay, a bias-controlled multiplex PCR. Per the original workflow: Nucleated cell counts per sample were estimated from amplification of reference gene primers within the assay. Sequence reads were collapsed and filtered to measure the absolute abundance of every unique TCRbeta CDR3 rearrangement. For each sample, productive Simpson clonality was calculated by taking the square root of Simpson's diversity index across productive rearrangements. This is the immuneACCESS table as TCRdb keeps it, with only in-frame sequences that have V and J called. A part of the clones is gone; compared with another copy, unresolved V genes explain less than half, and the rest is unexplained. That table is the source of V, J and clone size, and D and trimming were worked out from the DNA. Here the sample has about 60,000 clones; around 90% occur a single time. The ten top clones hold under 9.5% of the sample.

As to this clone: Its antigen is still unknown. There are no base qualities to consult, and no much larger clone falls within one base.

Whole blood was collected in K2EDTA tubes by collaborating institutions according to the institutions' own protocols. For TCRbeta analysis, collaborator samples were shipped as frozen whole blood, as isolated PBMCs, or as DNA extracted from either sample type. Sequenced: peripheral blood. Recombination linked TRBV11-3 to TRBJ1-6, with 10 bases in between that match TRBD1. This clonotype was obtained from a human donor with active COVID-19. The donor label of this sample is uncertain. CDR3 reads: CASSRGQGEGSYNSPLHF. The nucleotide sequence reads TGTGCCAGCAGCCGAGGACAGGGGGAGGGCTCCTATAATTCACCCCTCCACTTT.